This TCR beta chain originates from a study of CD8+ T cells in alopecia areata. Extraction of RNA preceded its reverse transcription into cDNA, which served as the sequencing template. Some clones are missing from TCRdb's copy, which holds only in-frame ones; the method was immunoSEQ multiplex PCR. Found here are about 300,000 clones, no singletons; the ten largest cover 1.2%. This clone occurred a few times. All gene names here are mouse names. Read sequence stops 4 residues before the CDR3 end, and the germline J gene provides the missing end. This sample also contains other DNA sequences that code for the same CDR3. V shed 1 base and J 0 bases; nucleotides not matched to a gene: 3. The germline V gene encodes CDR1 NSQYPW and CDR2 LRSPGD (reference sequence). The length of the CDR3 is 16 residues. Markers used for sorting pooled cutaneous lymph node cells were CD4, CD8alpha, NKG2D, NKG2ACE and others.

The sequence derives from a C3H/HeJ mouse with alopecia areata. This strain's MHC haplotype is H2-k. What was sequenced was CD4+ T cells sorted from a lymph node. The chain couples TRBV1 to TRBJ2-5; 8 nucleotides agree with TRBD1. The CDR3 is CTCSAGTGPNQDTQYF. Incomplete CDR3 DNA: TGCACCTGCAGTGCAGGGACAGGGCCTAACCAAGAC. The whole variable domain, filled in from reference TRBV1 and TRBJ2-5, reads VTLLEQNPRWRLVPRGQAVNLRCILKNSQYPWMSWYQQDLQKQLQWLFTLRSPGDKEVKSLPGADYLATRVTDTELRLQVANMSQGRTLYCTCSAGTGPNQDTQYFGPGTRLLVL.